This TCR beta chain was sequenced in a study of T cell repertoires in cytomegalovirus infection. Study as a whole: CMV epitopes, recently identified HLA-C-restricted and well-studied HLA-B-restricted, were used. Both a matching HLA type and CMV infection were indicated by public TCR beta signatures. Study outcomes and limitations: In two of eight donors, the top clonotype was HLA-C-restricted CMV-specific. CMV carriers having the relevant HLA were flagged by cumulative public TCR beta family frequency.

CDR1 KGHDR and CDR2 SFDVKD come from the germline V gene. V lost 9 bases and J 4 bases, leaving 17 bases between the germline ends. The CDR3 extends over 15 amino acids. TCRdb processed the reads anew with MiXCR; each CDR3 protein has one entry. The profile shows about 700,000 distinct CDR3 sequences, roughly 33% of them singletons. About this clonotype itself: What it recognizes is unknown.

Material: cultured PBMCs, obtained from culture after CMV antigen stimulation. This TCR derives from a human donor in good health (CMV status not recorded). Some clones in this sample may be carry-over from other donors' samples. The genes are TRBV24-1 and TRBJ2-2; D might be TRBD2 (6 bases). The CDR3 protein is CATSPGEAGTGELFF. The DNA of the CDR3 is TGTGCCACCTCTCCGGGAGAGGCTGGCACCGGGGAGCTGTTTTTT.